This record covers a single T cell receptor beta chain. What it recognizes is unknown. Other nucleotide sequences from this sample produce the same CDR3. These data belong to a study of shared clonotypes between healthy human individuals. Looking at the study overall: Sampling drew on donors who were two women and three men aged 18 to 49. The plates for each donor numbered three CD4 naive, three CD4 memory, two CD8 naive and one CD8 memory. Findings and limits, study-wide: Even with large depth, rarefaction showed that sorted-subset sequencing was incomplete.

V lost 0 bases to trimming and J lost 4 bases, with 7 bases between them. Germline loops: CDR1 SGHRS, CDR2 YFSETQ. The CDR3 totals 13 residues. It was across several immunoSEQ plates that each subset's genomic DNA was evenly split. Assay: immunoSEQ multiplex PCR; the TCRdb copy retains only in-frame clones and omits some. The sample includes 2.5 million or so clones, approximately 90% of them seen just once. The J gene is TRBJ2-5, the V gene TRBV5-1, with D perhaps TRBD1 (5 bases). The sequenced sample was naive CD4+ T cells sorted from blood. The subset is: CD45RA+ positively selected. The origin of this receptor is a man aged 18 to 29 in good health. CDR3 sequence reads: CASSLGGSETQYF. CDR3 coding DNA: TGCGCCAGCAGCTTGGGGGGCTCAGAGACCCAGTACTTC.